One and the same sample provided the 32 T cell receptor beta chains below, sequenced in a study of cytomegalovirus exposure and HLA in healthy donors. In the PCR, 60 Vbeta and 13 Jbeta primers were used. TCRdb's table, derived via immunoSEQ multiplex PCR, lists solely in-frame clones and lacks some. The table records 150,000 to 200,000 clones, around three quarters of them present only once. Material: PBMCs. Source of these receptors: a woman in her 30s in good health and CMV-seropositive.

The gene calls are TRBV5-1 and TRBJ2-5; D call uncertain. This CDR3 spans 12 amino acids. The V and J ends lost 4 bases and 0 bases respectively, with 4 bases between them. Germline CDR1 and CDR2: SGHRS and YFSETQ. The CDR3 protein is CASSPYQETQYF. The CDR3 bases are TGCGCCAGCAGCCCGTACCAAGAGACCCAGTACTTC.

The chain couples TRBV18 to TRBJ1-3, with unresolved D. V dropped 1 base and J dropped 0 bases, with 7 bases sitting between them. This CDR3 is built from 15 residues. Germline loops: CDR1 KGHSH, CDR2 LQKENI. This CDR3 is CASSPRAGSGNTIYF. Here the CDR3 DNA reads TGTGCCAGCTCACCACGGGCTGGCTCTGGAAACACCATATATTTT.

This chain uses TRBV28 with TRBJ2-2; TRBD1 aligns across 10 bases. Germline values: CDR1 MDHEN, CDR2 SYDVKM. The CDR3 sequence is 16 residues long. Unmatched junction bases numbered 11, after V lost 7 bases and J lost 6 bases. CDR3 nucleotides: TGTGCCAGCAACTCTAGGGACAGGGGCTACGCCGGGGAGCTGTTTTTT. This codes for CASNSRDRGYAGELFF.

This chain uses TRBV7-2 with TRBJ2-2; the match to TRBD2 covers 13 bases. The V gene's germline CDR1 is SGHTA and CDR2 FQGNSA. V was clipped by 5 bases and J by 2 bases; unmatched bases: 8. The CDR3 runs to 18 residues. CDR3 sequence: CASSLRTSGGLNTGELFF. The CDR3, as DNA: TGTGCCAGCAGCCTTCGGACTAGCGGGGGACTAAACACCGGGGAGCTGTTTTTT.

This clone was seen once. V is TRBV6-1 and J is TRBJ2-2; 7 positions match TRBD1. CDR3 size: 15 residues. Trimming took 1 base from V and 7 from J; bases not matched to a gene: 6. Germline values: CDR1 MNHNS, CDR2 SASEGT. The CDR3 region has the DNA TGTGCCAGCAGTGAAGAATCGACAGGGATCGGGGAGCTGTTTTTT. It is translated as CASSEESTGIGELFF.

This chain connects TRBV5-4 to TRBJ1-1; no firm D call. The CDR3 sequence is 12 residues long. Germline-derived CDR1 and CDR2 are SGHNT and YYREEE (reference sequence). Deletions cut 4 bases from V and 7 bases from J, with 11 bases between. The CDR3 nucleotides read TGTGCCAGCAGCCTGTCGGTAGATGAAGCTTTCTTT. Encoded protein: CASSLSVDEAFF. Based on the CDR3 plus reference TRBV5-4 and TRBJ1-1, the full variable domain is ETGVTQSPTHLIKTRGQQVTLRCSSQSGHNTVSWYQQALGQGPQFIFQYYREEENGRGNFPPRFSGLQFPNYSSELNVNALELDDSALYLCASSLSVDEAFFGQGTRLTVV.

The rearrangement links TRBV5-1 to TRBJ1-1, with D perhaps matching TRBD1 (5 bases). The CDR3 has 14 residues. V lost 3 bases and J 6 bases, leaving 15 bases between the germline ends. The germline V gene has CDR1 SGHRS and CDR2 YFSETQ. CDR3: CASSSGGGNAEAFF. For the CDR3, the DNA is TGCGCCAGCAGCTCCGGCGGGGGGAATGCTGAAGCTTTCTTT.

Comments on this clone: The junction shows a germline mismatch at one end, possibly a read error. The chain recombines TRBV7-9 with TRBJ1-1; D remains ambiguous. The germline CDR1 and CDR2 sequences are SEHNR and FQNEAQ (reference sequence). The CDR3 loop spans 12 amino acids. The CDR3 nucleotides read TGTTCCAGCAGCTTAGTTGGCAGTGAAGCTTTCTTT. This encodes CSSSLVGSEAFF.

This rearrangement joins TRBV30 to TRBJ1-1; D is unresolved. There are 12 residues in the CDR3. The ends were cut back, 1 base at V and 6 bases at J, with 9 bases in the middle. Germline CDR1 GTSNPN, CDR2 SVGIG (reference sequence). CDR3 nucleotides: TGTGCCTGGAGTGACACAGCCCCTGAAGCTTTCTTT. Its translation is CAWSDTAPEAFF.

The chain uses TRBV4-3 and TRBJ2-7; no clear D. The CDR3 is 13 residues long. Looked up from germline, CDR1 is LGHNA and CDR2 is YSLEER. V lost 1 base, J lost 2 bases, and 6 bases lay in between. The CDR3 is CASSQGYTYEQYF. The CDR3 nucleotides read TGCGCCAGCAGCCAAGGGTACACCTACGAGCAGTACTTC.

The V gene is TRBV7-2, the J gene TRBJ2-2, with 9 positions matching TRBD1. The junction had 4 bases not matched to a gene; V was cut back by 1 base and J by 13 bases. The CDR3 has 13 residues. The germline V gene has CDR1 SGHTA and CDR2 FQGNSA. The CDR3 DNA follows: TGTGCCAGCAGCTTAGGGGGACAGGGTTCGCTGTTTTTT. Its translation is CASSLGGQGSLFF.

A note on this clone: The sample carries other DNA sequences with the same CDR3. The V gene is TRBV6-5, the J gene TRBJ1-6; a possible D gene is TRBD1 (6 bases). The germline V gene has CDR1 MNHEY and CDR2 SVGAGI. V lost 0 bases to trimming and J lost 3 bases, with 6 bases between them. The CDR3 length is 15 residues. In DNA, the CDR3 is TGTGCCAGCAGTTACTCGACAGGCTATAATTCACCCCTCCACTTT. Amino acid sequence: CASSYSTGYNSPLHF.

The rearrangement uses TRBV18 and TRBJ1-2; TRBD1 is a possible D gene (5 bases). The CDR3 consists of 17 residues. Trimming stripped 3 bases from V and 3 bases from J, with 20 bases between. Germline V gives CDR1 KGHSH, CDR2 LQKENI. The CDR3 sequence: CASSPRPPGGGDYGYTF. The CDR3 DNA sequence: TGTGCCAGCTCACCCAGACCGCCCGGGGGAGGGGACTATGGCTACACCTTC.

The J gene is TRBJ1-2, the V gene TRBV27; 7 nucleotides align to TRBD1. CDR1 and CDR2 (germline): MNHEY, SMNVEV (reference sequence). The CDR3 extends over 14 amino acids. V shed 5 bases and J 7 bases; nucleotides not matched to a gene: 10. This chain's CDR3 is CASSPGQRGLGYTF. The CDR3, as DNA: TGTGCCAGCAGTCCGGGACAGAGGGGACTTGGCTACACCTTC.

This chain links TRBV2 with TRBJ2-3, with 8 positions matching TRBD1. Germline-derived CDR1 and CDR2 are SNHLY and FYNNEI. V lost 3 bases to trimming and J lost 6 bases; unmatched junction nucleotides: 5. There are 14 residues in the CDR3. The CDR3: CASSEDRAWDTQYF. The CDR3 nucleotides are TGTGCCAGCAGTGAGGACAGGGCCTGGGATACGCAGTATTTT.

This rearrangement joins TRBV28 to TRBJ1-5; TRBD1 agrees at 10 bases. This CDR3 comprises 17 residues. The germline gives CDR1 MDHEN, CDR2 SYDVKM. V dropped 0 bases and J dropped 2; count of bases not matched to a gene: 4. CDR3 nucleotides: TGTGCCAGCAGTTTATGGACAGGGGGCGGCGGCAATCAGCCCCAGCATTTT. As protein: CASSLWTGGGGNQPQHF.

CDR3 protein: CASSLSRTANYGYTF. Here the CDR3 DNA reads TGTGCCAGCAGCTTATCGAGGACAGCGAACTATGGCTACACCTTC. The chain uses TRBV13 and TRBJ1-2; tentatively, D is TRBD1 (6 bases). The germline V gene has CDR1 PRHDT and CDR2 FYEKMQ (reference sequence). Trimming cost V 2 bases and J 2 bases, with 12 bases left between them. The CDR3 spans 15 residues.

The genes are TRBV5-1 and TRBJ2-5; TRBD1 might be the D (6 bases). The end of the DNA fits TRBJ2-7 better, so the J call may be wrong. This CDR3 has 13 residues. Germline lookup yields CDR1 SGHRS and CDR2 YFSETQ. The DNA of the CDR3 is TGCGCCAGCAAAGGGGGTAGTCCCTACGAGCAGTACTTC. Translating gives CASKGGSPYEQYF.

J is TRBJ2-1 and V is TRBV28, with unresolved D. Germline CDR1 MDHEN, CDR2 SYDVKM. The ends were cut back, 3 bases at V and 4 bases at J, with 4 bases in the middle. CDR3 size: 12 residues. Here the CDR3 reads CASSFGYNEQFF. CDR3 DNA: TGTGCCAGCAGTTTCGGTTACAATGAGCAGTTCTTC.

This rearrangement joins TRBV7-9 to TRBJ2-1; TRBD2 agrees at 12 bases. The V and J ends lost 5 bases and 7 bases, in that order; junction bases with no gene match: 3. The germline CDR1 and CDR2 sequences are SEHNR and FQNEAQ (reference sequence). This CDR3 region has 14 residues. Written as DNA, the CDR3 is TGTGCCAGCAGCCCGGGGACTAGCGGGAATGAGCAGTTCTTC. This gives the protein CASSPGTSGNEQFF.

This clone was detected only a few times. J is TRBJ2-3 and V is TRBV7-9; D perhaps matches TRBD2 (5 bases). This CDR3 is built from 15 residues. Germline CDR1 and CDR2: SEHNR and FQNEAQ (reference sequence). Trimming cost V 3 bases and J 8 bases, with 18 bases left between them. In DNA, the CDR3 is TGTGCCAGCAGCTTCCTAGGAGGAGGACGTGTTACGCAGTATTTT. This sequence encodes CASSFLGGGRVTQYF.

V and J are TRBV29-1 and TRBJ2-3; 11 nucleotides agree with TRBD2. The J segment lost 6 bases and the V segment lost 4 bases, leaving 9 bases of the junction unmatched. Germline V gene data show CDR1 as SQVTM and CDR2 as ANQGSEA. This CDR3 is built from 15 residues. The CDR3: CSVATGASGRDTQYF. The CDR3 DNA follows: TGCAGCGTTGCTACGGGCGCTAGCGGGAGGGATACGCAGTATTTT.

CDR3: CASNFLRDYGYTF. The CDR3 DNA sequence: TGTGCCAGCAACTTCCTTCGGGACTATGGCTACACCTTC. This chain joins TRBV5-6 and TRBJ1-2, with D unclear. The V gene's germline CDR1 is SGHDT and CDR2 YYEEEE. V dropped 6 bases and J dropped 3 bases, with 12 bases sitting between them. The CDR3 totals 13 residues.

This clone was counted between two and nine times. The chain combines TRBV20-1 with TRBJ1-1, with a tentative D call TRBD1 (6 bases). The CDR3 is 10 residues long. Trimming left V 3 bases short and J 13 bases short, with 12 bases between. Germline lookup yields CDR1 DFQATT and CDR2 SNEGSKA (reference sequence). This chain's CDR3 is CSASARGGFF. The DNA for the CDR3 is TGCAGTGCTAGTGCAAGGGGGGGTTTCTTT.

V is TRBV14 and J is TRBJ2-5; 7 bases line up with TRBD2. V was clipped by 2 bases and J by 5 bases; unmatched bases: 11. There are 16 residues in the CDR3. Germline V gene lookup returns CDR1 SGHDN and CDR2 FVKESK. The CDR3 sequence is CASSQRGLNRGETQYF. The CDR3 DNA sequence: TGTGCCAGCAGCCAAAGGGGACTAAACCGCGGGGAGACCCAGTACTTC.

The CDR3 here is CASSFPGGASGVVNIQYF. The DNA for the CDR3 is TGTGCCAGCAGCTTTCCCGGGGGGGCTAGCGGGGTGGTAAACATTCAGTACTTC. This chain connects TRBV11-2 to TRBJ2-4; 9 nucleotides line up with TRBD2. From germline, CDR1 is SGHAT and CDR2 FQNNGV. Trimming removed 3 bases from V and 6 bases from J; junction bases left unmatched: 15. This CDR3 has 18 amino acids.

The genes are TRBV7-2 and TRBJ1-3, with a tentative D call TRBD1 (5 bases). Germline V gene lookup returns CDR1 SGHTA and CDR2 FQGNSA. The CDR3 is 14 amino acids. Deletions cut 4 bases from V and 4 bases from J, with 11 bases between. The CDR3, as DNA: TGTGCCAGCAGCTCCGGGGGAGGCGGAAACACCATATATTTT. Translating gives CASSSGGGGNTIYF.

V gene TRBV7-2 combines with J gene TRBJ2-1, with a tentative D call TRBD1 (5 bases). Germline CDR1 is SGHTA and CDR2 is FQGNSA. The CDR3 is 15 amino acids. Trimming left V 1 base short and J 8 bases short, with 15 bases between. The CDR3 region has the DNA TGTGCCAGCAGCTTAGTTACGGGCGGCAGGGATGAGCAGTTCTTC. Translation: CASSLVTGGRDEQFF.

The chain links TRBV5-1 to TRBJ2-1; 9 nucleotides agree with TRBD1. The CDR3 runs to 14 residues. Germline-derived CDR1 and CDR2 are SGHRS and YFSETQ. J was trimmed by 7 bases and V by 5 bases; bases with no gene match: 7. The CDR3, as DNA: TGCGCCAGCAGGACCGGGACAGGGTATAATGAGCAGTTCTTC. This sequence encodes CASRTGTGYNEQFF.

V gene TRBV7-8 combines with J gene TRBJ2-2; D perhaps matches TRBD2 (6 bases). Germline V gives CDR1 SGHVS, CDR2 FQNEAQ. The CDR3 consists of 14 residues. With 6 bases removed from V and 0 bases from J, the gap between germline ends came to 8 bases. The CDR3 DNA reads TGTGCCAGCAGGCGGGGAGCGAACACCGGGGAGCTGTTTTTT. Its protein product is CASRRGANTGELFF.

The chain links TRBV30 to TRBJ1-4; 12 bases fit TRBD1. CDR1 and CDR2 from the germline V gene are GTSNPN and SVGIG (reference sequence). The V segment lost 3 bases and the J segment 7 bases; nucleotides outside the gene matches: 6. This CDR3 spans 15 amino acids. The DNA for the CDR3 is TGTGCCTGGAGAGGGAAGGGACAGGGGGCTGAAAAACTGTTTTTT. Its translation is CAWRGKGQGAEKLFF. Supplemented by reference TRBV30 and TRBJ1-4, the full variable domain reads SQTIHQWPATLVQPVGSPLSLECTVEGTSNPNLYWYRQAAGRGLQLLFYSVGIGQISSEVPQNLSASRPQDRQFILSSKKLLLSDSGFYLCAWRGKGQGAEKLFFGSGTQLSVL.

This rearrangement joins TRBV15 to TRBJ2-3; D is unresolved. V was shortened by 0 bases and J by 4 bases, with 5 bases between the two germline ends. CDR3 length: 13 residues. Germline lookup yields CDR1 LNHNV and CDR2 YYDKDF (reference sequence). CDR3: CATSRDSPDTQYF. The CDR3 DNA sequence: TGTGCCACCAGCAGAGACAGTCCAGATACGCAGTATTTT.